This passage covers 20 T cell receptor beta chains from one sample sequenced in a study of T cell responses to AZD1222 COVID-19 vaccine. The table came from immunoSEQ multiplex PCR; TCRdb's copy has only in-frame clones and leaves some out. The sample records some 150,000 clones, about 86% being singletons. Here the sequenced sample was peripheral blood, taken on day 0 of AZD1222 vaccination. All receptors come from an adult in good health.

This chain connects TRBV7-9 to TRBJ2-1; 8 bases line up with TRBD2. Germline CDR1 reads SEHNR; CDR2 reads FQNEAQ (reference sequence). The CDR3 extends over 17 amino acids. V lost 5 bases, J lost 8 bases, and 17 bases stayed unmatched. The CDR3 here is CASSTTPGLGGGYEQFF. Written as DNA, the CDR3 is TGTGCCAGCAGCACAACCCCGGGACTAGGTGGTGGGTATGAGCAGTTCTTC.

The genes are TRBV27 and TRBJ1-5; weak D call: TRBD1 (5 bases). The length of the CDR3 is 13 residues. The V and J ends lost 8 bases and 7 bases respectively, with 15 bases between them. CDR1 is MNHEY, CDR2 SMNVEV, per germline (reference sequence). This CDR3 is CASGTYGPQPQHF. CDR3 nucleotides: TGTGCCAGCGGGACCTACGGGCCCCAGCCCCAGCATTTT.

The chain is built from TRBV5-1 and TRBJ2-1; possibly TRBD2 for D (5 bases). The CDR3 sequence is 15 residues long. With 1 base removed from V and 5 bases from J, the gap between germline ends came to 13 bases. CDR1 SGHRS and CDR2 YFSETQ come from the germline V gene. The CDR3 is CASSLLASKDNEQFF. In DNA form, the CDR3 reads TGCGCCAGCAGCTTGCTGGCTAGCAAGGACAATGAGCAGTTCTTC.

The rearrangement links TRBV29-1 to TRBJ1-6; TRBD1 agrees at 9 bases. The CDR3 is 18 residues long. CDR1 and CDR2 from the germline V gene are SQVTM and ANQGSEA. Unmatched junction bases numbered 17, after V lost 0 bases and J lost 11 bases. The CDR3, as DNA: TGCAGCGTTGAAGATAGCGGGCTCTGGACAGGGGACAATCCACCCCTCCACTTT. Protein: CSVEDSGLWTGDNPPLHF.

The DNA for the CDR3 is TGTGCCAGCAGCCCTACTGGACAGGGTTCAGATACGCAGTATTTT. Amino acids: CASSPTGQGSDTQYF. The chain links TRBV7-3 to TRBJ2-3; 8 bases fit TRBD1. From germline, CDR1 is SGHTA and CDR2 FQGTGA. There are 15 residues in the CDR3. Trimming took 5 bases from V and 4 from J; bases not matched to a gene: 8.

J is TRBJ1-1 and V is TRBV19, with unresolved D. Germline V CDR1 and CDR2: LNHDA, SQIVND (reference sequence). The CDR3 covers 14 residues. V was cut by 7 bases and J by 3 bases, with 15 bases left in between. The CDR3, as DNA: TGTGCCAGTATGGAGACGGGGAGGGACACTGAAGCTTTCTTT. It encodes CASMETGRDTEAFF.

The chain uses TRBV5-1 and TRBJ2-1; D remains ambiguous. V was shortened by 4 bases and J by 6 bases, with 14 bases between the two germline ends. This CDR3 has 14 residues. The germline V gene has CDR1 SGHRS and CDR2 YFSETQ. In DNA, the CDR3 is TGCGCCAGCAGCCTATCCGACCCCTTCAATGAGCAGTTCTTC. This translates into CASSLSDPFNEQFF.

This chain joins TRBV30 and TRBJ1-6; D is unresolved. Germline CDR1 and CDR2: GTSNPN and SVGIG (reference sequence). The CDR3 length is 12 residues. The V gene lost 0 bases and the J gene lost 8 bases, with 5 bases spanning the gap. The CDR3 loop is CAWSVLDSPLHF. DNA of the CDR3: TGTGCCTGGAGTGTCCTGGATTCACCCCTCCACTTT.

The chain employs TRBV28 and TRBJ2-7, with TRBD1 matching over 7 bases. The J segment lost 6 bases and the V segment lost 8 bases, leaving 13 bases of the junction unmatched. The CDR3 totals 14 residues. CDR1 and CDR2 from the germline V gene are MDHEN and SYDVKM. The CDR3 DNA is TGTGCCAGCGGAGTGAGACAGGGAGATCGCGAGCAGTACTTC. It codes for CASGVRQGDREQYF.

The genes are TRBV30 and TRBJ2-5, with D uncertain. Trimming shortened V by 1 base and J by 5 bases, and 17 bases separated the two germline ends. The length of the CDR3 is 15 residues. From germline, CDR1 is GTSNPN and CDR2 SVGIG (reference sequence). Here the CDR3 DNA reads TGTGCCTGGAGTGCAGGTGGGTCGACAATGGAGACCCAGTACTTC. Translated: CAWSAGGSTMETQYF.

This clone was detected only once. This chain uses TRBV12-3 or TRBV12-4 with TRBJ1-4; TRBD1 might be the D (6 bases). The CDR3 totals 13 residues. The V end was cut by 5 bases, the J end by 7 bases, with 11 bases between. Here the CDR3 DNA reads TGTGCCAGCAGTCCACAGGGAGGTGAAAAACTGTTTTTT. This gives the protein CASSPQGGEKLFF.

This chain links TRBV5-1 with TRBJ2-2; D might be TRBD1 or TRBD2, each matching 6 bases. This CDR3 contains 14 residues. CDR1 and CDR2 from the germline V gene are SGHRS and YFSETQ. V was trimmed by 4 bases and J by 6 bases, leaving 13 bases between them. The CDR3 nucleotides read TGCGCCAGCAGCAGCGATGGGGGGCCCGGGGAGCTGTTTTTT. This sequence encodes CASSSDGGPGELFF.

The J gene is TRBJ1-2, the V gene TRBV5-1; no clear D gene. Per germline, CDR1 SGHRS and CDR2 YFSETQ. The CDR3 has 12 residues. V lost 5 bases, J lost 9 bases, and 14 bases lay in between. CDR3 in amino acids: CASSNYYGSYTF. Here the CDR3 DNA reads TGCGCCAGCAGTAATTATTACGGGAGCTACACCTTC.

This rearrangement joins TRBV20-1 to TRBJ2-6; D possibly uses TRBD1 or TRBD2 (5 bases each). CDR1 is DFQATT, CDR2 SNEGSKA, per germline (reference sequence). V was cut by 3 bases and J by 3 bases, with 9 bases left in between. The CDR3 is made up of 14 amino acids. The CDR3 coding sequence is TGCAGTGCTAGTTGGGGGAATGGGGCCAACGTCCTGACTTTC. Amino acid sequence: CSASWGNGANVLTF.

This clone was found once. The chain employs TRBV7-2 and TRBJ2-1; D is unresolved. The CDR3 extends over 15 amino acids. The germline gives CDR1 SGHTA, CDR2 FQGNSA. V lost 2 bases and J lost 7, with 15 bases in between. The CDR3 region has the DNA TGTGCCAGCAGCTTAAACCAGCTAGAAGGAAATGAGCAGTTCTTC. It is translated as CASSLNQLEGNEQFF. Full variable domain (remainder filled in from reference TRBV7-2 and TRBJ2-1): GAGVSQSPSNKVTEKGKDVELRCDPISGHTALYWYRQSLGQGLEFLIYFQGNSAPDKSGLPSDRFSAERTGGSVSTLTIQRTQQEDSAVYLCASSLNQLEGNEQFFGPGTRLTVL.

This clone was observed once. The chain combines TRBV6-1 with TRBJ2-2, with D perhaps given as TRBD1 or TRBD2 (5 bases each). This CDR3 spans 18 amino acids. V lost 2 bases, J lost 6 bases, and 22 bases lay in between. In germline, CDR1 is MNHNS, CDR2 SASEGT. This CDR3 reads CASSEPGTDTFGPGELFF. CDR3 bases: TGTGCCAGCAGTGAACCAGGGACCGACACTTTCGGTCCCGGGGAGCTGTTTTTT.

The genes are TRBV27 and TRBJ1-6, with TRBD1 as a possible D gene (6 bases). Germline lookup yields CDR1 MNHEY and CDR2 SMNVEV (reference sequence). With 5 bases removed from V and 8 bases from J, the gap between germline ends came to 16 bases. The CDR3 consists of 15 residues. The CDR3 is CASSIGGAIYSPLHF. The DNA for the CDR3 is TGTGCCAGCAGTATCGGGGGGGCTATCTATTCACCCCTCCACTTT.

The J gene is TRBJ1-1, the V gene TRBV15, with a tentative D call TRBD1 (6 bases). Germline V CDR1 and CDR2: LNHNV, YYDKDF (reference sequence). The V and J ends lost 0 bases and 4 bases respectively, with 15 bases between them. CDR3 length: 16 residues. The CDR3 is CATSRDFSGVGTEAFF. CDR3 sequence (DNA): TGTGCCACCAGCAGAGACTTCTCAGGGGTCGGCACTGAAGCTTTCTTT.

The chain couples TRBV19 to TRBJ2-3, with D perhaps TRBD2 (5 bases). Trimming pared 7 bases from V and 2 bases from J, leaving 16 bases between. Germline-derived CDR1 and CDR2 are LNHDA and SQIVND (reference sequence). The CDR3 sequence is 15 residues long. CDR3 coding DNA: TGTGCCAGTAACAAAGGCGGGCATATCACAGATACGCAGTATTTT. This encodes CASNKGGHITDTQYF. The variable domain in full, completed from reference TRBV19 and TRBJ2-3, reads DGGITQSPKYLFRKEGQNVTLSCEQNLNHDAMYWYRQDPGQGLRLIYYSQIVNDFQKGDIAEGYSVSREKKESFPLTVTSAQKNPTAFYLCASNKGGHITDTQYFGPGTRLTVL.

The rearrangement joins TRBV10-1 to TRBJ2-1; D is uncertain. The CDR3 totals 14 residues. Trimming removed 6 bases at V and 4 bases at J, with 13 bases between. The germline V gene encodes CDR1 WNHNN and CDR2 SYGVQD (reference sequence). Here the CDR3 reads CASRNALNYNEQFF. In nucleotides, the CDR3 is TGCGCCAGCAGGAACGCCCTAAATTACAATGAGCAGTTCTTC.